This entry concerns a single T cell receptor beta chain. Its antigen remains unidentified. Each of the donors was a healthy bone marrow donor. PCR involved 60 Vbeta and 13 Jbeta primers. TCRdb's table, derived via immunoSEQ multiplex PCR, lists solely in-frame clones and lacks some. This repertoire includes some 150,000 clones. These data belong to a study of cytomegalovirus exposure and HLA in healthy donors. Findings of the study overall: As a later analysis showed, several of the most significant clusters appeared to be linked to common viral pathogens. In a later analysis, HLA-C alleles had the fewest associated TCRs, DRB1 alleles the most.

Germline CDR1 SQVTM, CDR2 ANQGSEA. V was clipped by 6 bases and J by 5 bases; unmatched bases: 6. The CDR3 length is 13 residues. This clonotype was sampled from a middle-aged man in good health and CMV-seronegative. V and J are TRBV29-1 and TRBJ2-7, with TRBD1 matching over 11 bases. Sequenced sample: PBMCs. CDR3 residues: CSVPGQGANEQYF. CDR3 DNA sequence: TGCAGCGTCCCCGGACAGGGGGCCAACGAGCAGTACTTC.